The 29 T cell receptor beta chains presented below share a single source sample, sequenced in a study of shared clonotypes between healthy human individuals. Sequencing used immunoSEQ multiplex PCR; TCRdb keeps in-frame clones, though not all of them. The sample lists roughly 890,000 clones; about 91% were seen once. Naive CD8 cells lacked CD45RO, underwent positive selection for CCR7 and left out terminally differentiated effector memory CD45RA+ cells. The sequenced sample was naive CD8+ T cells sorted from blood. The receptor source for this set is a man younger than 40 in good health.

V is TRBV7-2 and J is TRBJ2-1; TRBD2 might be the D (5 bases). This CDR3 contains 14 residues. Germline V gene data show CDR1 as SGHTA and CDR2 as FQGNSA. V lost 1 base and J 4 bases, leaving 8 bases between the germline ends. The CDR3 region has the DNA TGTGCCAGCAGCTTAGAAGCGGATTACAATGAGCAGTTCTTC. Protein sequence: CASSLEADYNEQFF.

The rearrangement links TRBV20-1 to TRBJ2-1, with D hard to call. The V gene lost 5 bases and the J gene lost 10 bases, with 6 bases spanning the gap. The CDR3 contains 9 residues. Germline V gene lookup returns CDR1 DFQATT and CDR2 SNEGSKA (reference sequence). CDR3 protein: CSASAEQFF. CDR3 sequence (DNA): TGCAGTGCTTCCGCGGAGCAGTTCTTC.

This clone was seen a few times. The chain's CDR3 is CASMESRSNQPQHF. CDR3 bases: TGTGCCAGCATGGAAAGCAGAAGCAATCAGCCCCAGCATTTT. This rearrangement joins TRBV28 to TRBJ1-5; D unresolved. From germline, CDR1 is MDHEN and CDR2 SYDVKM. The ends were cut back, 7 bases at V and 1 base at J, with 11 bases in the middle. The CDR3 extends over 14 amino acids.

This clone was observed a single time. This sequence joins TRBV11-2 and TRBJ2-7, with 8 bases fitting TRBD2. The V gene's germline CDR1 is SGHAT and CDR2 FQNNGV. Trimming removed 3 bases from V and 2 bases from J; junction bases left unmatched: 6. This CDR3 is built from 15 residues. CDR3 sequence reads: CASSFPAGETYEQYF. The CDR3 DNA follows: TGTGCCAGCAGCTTCCCAGCGGGAGAAACCTACGAGCAGTACTTC.

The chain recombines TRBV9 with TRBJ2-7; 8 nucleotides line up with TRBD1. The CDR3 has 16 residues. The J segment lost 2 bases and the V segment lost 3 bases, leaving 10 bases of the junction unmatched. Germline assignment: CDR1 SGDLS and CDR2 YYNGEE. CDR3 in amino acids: CASSAGRDRPPYEQYF. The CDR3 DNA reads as TGTGCCAGCAGCGCAGGAAGGGACAGGCCACCCTACGAGCAGTACTTC.

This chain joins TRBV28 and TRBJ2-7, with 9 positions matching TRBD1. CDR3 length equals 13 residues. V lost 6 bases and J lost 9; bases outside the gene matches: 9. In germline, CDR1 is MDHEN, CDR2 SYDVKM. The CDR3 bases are TGTGCCAGCAGCACAGGGGGCGCAGGCCGGCAGTACTTC. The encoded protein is CASSTGGAGRQYF.

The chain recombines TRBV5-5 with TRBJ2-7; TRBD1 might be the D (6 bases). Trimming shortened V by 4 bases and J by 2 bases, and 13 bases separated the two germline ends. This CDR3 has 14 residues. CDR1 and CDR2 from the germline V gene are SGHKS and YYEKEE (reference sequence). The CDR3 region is CASSRDRTAYEQYF. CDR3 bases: TGTGCCAGCAGCCGTGACCGGACAGCCTACGAGCAGTACTTC.

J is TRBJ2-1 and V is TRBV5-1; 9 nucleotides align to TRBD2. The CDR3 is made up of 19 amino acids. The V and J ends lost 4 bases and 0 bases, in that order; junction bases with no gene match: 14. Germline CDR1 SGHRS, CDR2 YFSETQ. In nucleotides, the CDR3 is TGCGCCAGCAGCCCGGGGGCGGGAGGGTCTAGTAGCTCCTACAATGAGCAGTTCTTC. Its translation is CASSPGAGGSSSSYNEQFF.

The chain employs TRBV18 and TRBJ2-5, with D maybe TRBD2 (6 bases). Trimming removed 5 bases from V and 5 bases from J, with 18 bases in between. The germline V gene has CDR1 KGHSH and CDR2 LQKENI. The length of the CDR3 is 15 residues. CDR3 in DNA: TGTGCCAGCTCATTCCGGGGCGGAGGAGGGGAGACCCAGTACTTC. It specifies CASSFRGGGGETQYF.

The CDR3, as DNA: TGTGCCAGCAGCCCTGGGGCGAACGAGCAGTACTTC. Translation: CASSPGANEQYF. J is TRBJ2-7 and V is TRBV7-6, with a tentative D call TRBD1 (5 bases). This CDR3 is 12 amino acids long. V lost 5 bases and J 5 bases, leaving 10 bases between the germline ends. Germline CDR1 is SGHVS and CDR2 is FNYEAQ. Supplemented by reference TRBV7-6 and TRBJ2-7, the full variable domain reads GAGVSQSPRYKVTKRGQDVALRCDPISGHVSLYWYRQALGQGPEFLTYFNYEAQQDKSGLPNDRFSAERPEGSISTLTIQRTEQRDSAMYRCASSPGANEQYFGPGTRLTVT.

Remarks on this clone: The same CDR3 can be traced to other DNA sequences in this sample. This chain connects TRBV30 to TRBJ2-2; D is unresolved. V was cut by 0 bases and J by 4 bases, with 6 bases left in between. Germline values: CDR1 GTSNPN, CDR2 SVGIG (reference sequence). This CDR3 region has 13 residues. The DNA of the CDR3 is TGTGCCTGGAGTGTTTCTGGCACCGGGGAGCTGTTTTTT. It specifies CAWSVSGTGELFF.

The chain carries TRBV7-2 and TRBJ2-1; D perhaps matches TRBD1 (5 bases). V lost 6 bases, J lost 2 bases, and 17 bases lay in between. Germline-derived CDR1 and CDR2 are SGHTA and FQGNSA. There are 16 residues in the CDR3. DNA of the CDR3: TGTGCCAGCAGTCAGACTGACAGTACCACCTACAATGAGCAGTTCTTC. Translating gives CASSQTDSTTYNEQFF.

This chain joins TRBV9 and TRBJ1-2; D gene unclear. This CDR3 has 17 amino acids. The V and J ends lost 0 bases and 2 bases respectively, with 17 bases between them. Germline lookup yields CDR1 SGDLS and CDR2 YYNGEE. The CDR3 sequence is CASSVARNITENYGYTF. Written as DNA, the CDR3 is TGTGCCAGCAGCGTAGCCCGTAACATAACCGAAAACTATGGCTACACCTTC.

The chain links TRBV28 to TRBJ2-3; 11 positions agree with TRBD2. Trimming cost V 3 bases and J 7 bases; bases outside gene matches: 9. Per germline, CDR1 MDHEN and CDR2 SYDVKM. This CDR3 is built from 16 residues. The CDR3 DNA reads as TGTGCCAGCAGTTTCCATCCGGGACTAGCGGAGTATACGCAGTATTTT. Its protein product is CASSFHPGLAEYTQYF.

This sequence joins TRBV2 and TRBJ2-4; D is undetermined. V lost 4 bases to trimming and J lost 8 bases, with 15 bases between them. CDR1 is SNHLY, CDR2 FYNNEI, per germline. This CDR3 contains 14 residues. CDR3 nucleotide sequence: TGTGCCAGCAGTGGGGGAAACTCGATCGACATTCAGTACTTC. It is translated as CASSGGNSIDIQYF.

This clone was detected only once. Written as DNA, the CDR3 is TGCGCCAGCAGCGACATGGACAGAACTTACGAGCAGTACTTC. Residues: CASSDMDRTYEQYF. The chain carries TRBV5-1 and TRBJ2-7; the D gene is possibly TRBD1 (6 bases). V gave up 4 bases and J gave up 4 bases, with 15 bases separating them. In germline, CDR1 is SGHRS, CDR2 YFSETQ. The CDR3 has 14 amino acids.

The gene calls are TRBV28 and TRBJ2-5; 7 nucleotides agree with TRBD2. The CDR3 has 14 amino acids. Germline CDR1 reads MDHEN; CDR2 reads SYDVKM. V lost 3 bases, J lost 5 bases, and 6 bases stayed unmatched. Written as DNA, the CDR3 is TGTGCCAGCAGTTTGGGAGGGTATCCGGAGACCCAGTACTTC. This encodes CASSLGGYPETQYF.

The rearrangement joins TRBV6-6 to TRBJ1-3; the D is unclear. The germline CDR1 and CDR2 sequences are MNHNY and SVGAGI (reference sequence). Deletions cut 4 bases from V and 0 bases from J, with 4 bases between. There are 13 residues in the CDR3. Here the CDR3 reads CASSSTSGNTIYF. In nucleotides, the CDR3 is TGTGCCAGCAGTTCCACCTCTGGAAACACCATATATTTT.

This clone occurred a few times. The CDR3 nucleotides read TGTGCCAGCAGTTACTTGACAGGGGACGAGCAGTACTTC. Its translation: CASSYLTGDEQYF. V and J are TRBV6-6 and TRBJ2-7; 8 nucleotides agree with TRBD1. V was pared by 1 base and J by 5 bases, with 1 base of the junction left unmatched. Germline-derived CDR1 and CDR2 are MNHNY and SVGAGI (reference sequence). The CDR3 is 13 amino acids.

DNA of the CDR3: TGTGCCAGCAGTGACGAGGGGAGCTATGGCTACACCTTC. The encoded protein is CASSDEGSYGYTF. This chain uses TRBV6-1 with TRBJ1-2; tentative D call: TRBD1 (5 bases). In germline, CDR1 is MNHNS, CDR2 SASEGT. V was cut by 3 bases and J by 4 bases, with 9 bases left in between. This CDR3 is built from 13 residues.

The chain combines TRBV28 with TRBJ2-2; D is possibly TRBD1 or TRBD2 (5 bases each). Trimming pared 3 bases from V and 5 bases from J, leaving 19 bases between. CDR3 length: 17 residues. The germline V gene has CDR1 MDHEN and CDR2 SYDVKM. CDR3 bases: TGTGCCAGCAGTTTCTCGGGGACCTTAGTAAAGACCGGGGAGCTGTTTTTT. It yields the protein CASSFSGTLVKTGELFF.

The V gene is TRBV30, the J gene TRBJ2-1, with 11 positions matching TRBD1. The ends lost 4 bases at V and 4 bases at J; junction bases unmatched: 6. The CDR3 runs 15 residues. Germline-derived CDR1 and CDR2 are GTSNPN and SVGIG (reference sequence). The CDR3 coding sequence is TGTGCCTGGATTGGGACAGGGGGACTATACAATGAGCAGTTCTTC. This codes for CAWIGTGGLYNEQFF.

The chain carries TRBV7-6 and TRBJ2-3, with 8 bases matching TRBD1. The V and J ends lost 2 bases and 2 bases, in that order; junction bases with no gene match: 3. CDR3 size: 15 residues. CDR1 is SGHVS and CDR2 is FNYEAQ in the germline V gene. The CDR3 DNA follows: TGTGCCAGCAGCTTATTCCAGGGGGCCACAGATACGCAGTATTTT. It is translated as CASSLFQGATDTQYF.

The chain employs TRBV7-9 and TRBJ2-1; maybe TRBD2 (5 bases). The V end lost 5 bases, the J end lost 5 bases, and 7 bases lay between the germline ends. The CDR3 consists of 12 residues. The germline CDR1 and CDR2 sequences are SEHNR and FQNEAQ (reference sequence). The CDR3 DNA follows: TGTGCCAGCAGCCAAGCGGACAATGAGCAGTTCTTC. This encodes CASSQADNEQFF.

CDR3: CASSDNVYGYTF. The CDR3 DNA sequence: TGCGCCAGCTCGGACAACGTCTATGGCTACACCTTC. The rearrangement joins TRBV10-2 to TRBJ1-2; a weak D match, TRBD1 (5 bases). This CDR3 spans 12 amino acids. The V and J ends lost 8 bases and 4 bases respectively, with 11 bases between them. Germline V gene sequence: CDR1 WSHSY, CDR2 SAAADI.

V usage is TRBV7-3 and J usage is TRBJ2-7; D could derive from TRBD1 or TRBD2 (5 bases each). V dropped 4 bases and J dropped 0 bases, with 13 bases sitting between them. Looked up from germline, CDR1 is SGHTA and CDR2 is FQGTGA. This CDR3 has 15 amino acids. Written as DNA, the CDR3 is TGTGCCAGCAGCTCCGGGACGCTGAGCTCCTACGAGCAGTACTTC. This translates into CASSSGTLSSYEQYF.

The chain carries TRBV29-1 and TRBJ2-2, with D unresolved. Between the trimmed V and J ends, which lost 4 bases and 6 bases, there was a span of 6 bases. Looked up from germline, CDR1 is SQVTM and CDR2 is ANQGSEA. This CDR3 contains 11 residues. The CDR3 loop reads CSVGSSGELFF. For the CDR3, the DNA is TGCAGCGTTGGAAGCTCCGGGGAGCTGTTTTTT.

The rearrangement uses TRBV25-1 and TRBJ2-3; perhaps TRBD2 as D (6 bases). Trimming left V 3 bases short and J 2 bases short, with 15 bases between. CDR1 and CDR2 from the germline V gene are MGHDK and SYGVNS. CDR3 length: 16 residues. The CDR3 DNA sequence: TGTGCCAGCAGTGACCGACTAGGAGAATTCACAGATACGCAGTATTTT. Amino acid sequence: CASSDRLGEFTDTQYF.

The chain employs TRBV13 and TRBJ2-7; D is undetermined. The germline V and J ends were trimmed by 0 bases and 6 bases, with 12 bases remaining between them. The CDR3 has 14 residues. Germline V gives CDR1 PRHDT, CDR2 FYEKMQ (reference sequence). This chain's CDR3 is CASSLGTASSEQYF. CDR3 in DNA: TGTGCCAGCAGCTTAGGTACAGCAAGCTCCGAGCAGTACTTC.